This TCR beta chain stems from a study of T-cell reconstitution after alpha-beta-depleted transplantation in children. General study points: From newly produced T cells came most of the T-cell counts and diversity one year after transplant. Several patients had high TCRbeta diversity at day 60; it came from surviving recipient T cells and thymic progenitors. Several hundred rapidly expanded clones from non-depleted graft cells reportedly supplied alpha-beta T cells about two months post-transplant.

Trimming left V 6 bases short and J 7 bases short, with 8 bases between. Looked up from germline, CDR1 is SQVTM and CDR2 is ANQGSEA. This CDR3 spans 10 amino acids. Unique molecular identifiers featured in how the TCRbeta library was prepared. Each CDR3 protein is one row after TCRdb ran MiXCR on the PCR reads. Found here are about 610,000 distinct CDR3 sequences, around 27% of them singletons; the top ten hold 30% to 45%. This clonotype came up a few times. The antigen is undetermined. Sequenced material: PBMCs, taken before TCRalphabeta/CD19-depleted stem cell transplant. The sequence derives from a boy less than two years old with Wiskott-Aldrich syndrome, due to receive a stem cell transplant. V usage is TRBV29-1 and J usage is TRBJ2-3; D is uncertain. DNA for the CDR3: TGCAGCGTAAGGGTCAATACGCAGTATTTT. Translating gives CSVRVNTQYF.